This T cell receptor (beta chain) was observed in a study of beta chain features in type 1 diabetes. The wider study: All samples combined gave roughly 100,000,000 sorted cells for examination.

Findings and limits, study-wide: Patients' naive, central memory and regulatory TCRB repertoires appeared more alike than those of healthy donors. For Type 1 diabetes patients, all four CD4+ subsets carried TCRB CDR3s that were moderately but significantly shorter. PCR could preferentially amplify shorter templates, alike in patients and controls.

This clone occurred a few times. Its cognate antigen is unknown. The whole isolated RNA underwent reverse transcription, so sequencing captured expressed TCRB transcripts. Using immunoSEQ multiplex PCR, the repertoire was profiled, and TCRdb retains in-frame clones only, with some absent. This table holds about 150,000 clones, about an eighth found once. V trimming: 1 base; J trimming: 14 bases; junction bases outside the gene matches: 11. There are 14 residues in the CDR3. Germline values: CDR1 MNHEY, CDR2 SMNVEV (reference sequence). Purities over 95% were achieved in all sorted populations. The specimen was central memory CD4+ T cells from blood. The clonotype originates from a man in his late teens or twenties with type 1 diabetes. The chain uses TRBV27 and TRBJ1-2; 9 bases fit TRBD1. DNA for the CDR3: TGTGCCAGCAGTTTATTCAGACAGGGGGAGAGTGTAACCTTC. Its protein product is CASSLFRQGESVTF.